The clone carrying this T cell receptor beta chain came up once. Looked up from germline, CDR1 is WSHSY and CDR2 is SAAADI. This CDR3 contains 15 residues. V lost 5 bases to trimming and J lost 2 bases; unmatched junction nucleotides: 5. This entry comes from a study of blood T cell repertoires in COVID-19. Study-level information: Spain, Italy and the United States supplied samples that represented acute and convalescent COVID-19. Sources were T cells, B-cell-depleted T cells, or PBMCs; the material itself was cDNA or gDNA.

This study enrolled people aged about 18 to 95 from about two dozen US geographic areas. Each participant's cohort was designated according to participant-reported clinical history. Here immunoSEQ multiplex PCR was the method, and the copy in TCRdb shows in-frame clones only, minus some. Here the sample spans under 300,000 clones, roughly 88% being singletons. The rearrangement uses TRBV10-2 and TRBJ1-5; the match to TRBD1 covers 8 bases. The material sequenced was PBMCs or T cells enriched from blood (not recorded which). The TCR comes from a woman in her forties with acute COVID-19. The CDR3 here is CASSLTGAGNQPQHF. Written as DNA, the CDR3 is TGCGCCAGCAGTCTGACAGGGGCCGGCAATCAGCCCCAGCATTTT.